This TCR beta chain was recorded in a study of blood T cell repertoires in COVID-19. Original processing notes: It was from reference gene primer amplification that nucleated cell counts were estimated. Sequenced by immunoSEQ multiplex PCR; TCRdb stores in-frame clones only, minus some. V and J calls and clone size are copied from that table; D and trimming were computed from the DNA. This sample yields approximately 190,000 clones, of which 60% to 85% are seen a single time; 15% to 20% belongs to the top ten. CDR1 and CDR2 (germline): SGHTA, FQGTGA. There are 18 residues in the CDR3. With 5 bases clipped from V and 2 bases from J, the junction kept 17 bases outside the gene matches.

Sequenced material: peripheral blood. This TCR was sampled from a man aged 55 to 69 with active or convalescent COVID-19. The rearrangement links TRBV7-3 to TRBJ2-7, with 8 bases fitting TRBD2. The CDR3 DNA is TGTGCCAGCAGCCACGAATCTCTTATTATAGCGGGGACCTACGAGCAGTACTTC. Encoded protein: CASSHESLIIAGTYEQYF.